The entry below describes one T cell receptor (beta chain). Its antigen specificity is not known. Qualities for individual bases were not recorded, and no much larger clone is one base off. The immunoSEQ Assay was used to sequence TCR beta CDR3 regions from DNA. Per the source publication's procedure: T cell density was computed as TCR beta template counts normalized to usable DNA estimated by amplifying housekeeping genes. Richness was estimated with the preseqR package, extrapolating to 400,000 templates for PBMC samples and 120,000 templates for tissue samples. Clonality was calculated as one minus Pielou's evenness. Tissue-enriched TCRs were identified through differential abundance testing performed on productive amino-acid clonotypes, with a minimum total count of 5 and an alpha of 0.1. The Jaccard Index and the Morisita Overlap Index were used to quantify repertoire overlap between compartments. GLIPH grouped TCR beta CDR3s together with public tetramer-defined viral CDR3s, and a viral motif had to include at least three viral sequences and also show V-gene enrichment. This immuneACCESS table, as held by TCRdb, lists in-frame sequences with V and J called but not all clones. Of the missing ones, under half trace to an unresolved V gene in checked studies; the others have no known cause. D and trimming come from the DNA, and the V and J calls and clone size come from that table. Here the sample has under 95,000 clones; 80% occur a single time. The top ten constitute more than 9% of the sample.

The record originates from a study of T cells in localized non-small cell lung cancer (dated by TCRdb to the early 2020s). For the wider study: The study analyzed T cell repertoires of 200 to 250 early-stage NSCLC patients, comparing tumors and uninvolved tumor-adjacent lungs. Of the NSCLC patients, 120 to 150 were male and about 97 were female, and the mean age was approximately 64 years. The cohort was made up of around 240 treatment-naive NSCLC patients whose localized lung tumors had been resected. Results and caveats for the whole study, not just this receptor: Because of the exploratory design, TCR variables were selected using unadjusted p-values without false-discovery rate correction. The highest T cell clonality was observed in uninvolved tumor-adjacent lung, where clonality exceeded that of tumor, suggesting that antigenic responses were more focused in uninvolved tumor-adjacent lung. Because multi-region tumor sequencing was not done, intratumor heterogeneity could not be ruled out. Higher T cell density in blood was associated with longer overall survival, whereas higher clonality in adjacent lung was associated with shorter survival. A median of around 60 of the top 100 tumor clones turned up in the paired uninvolved adjacent lung, and about 28 of those clones also ranked among the top 100 of that same adjacent lung.

At diagnosis, tumor, uninvolved tumor-adjacent lung and peripheral blood were collected and then preserved as a mix of FFPE and fresh-frozen material. For TCR repertoire profiling, blood samples were analyzed as peripheral blood mononuclear cells. V drops 3 bases and J drops 7 bases, leaving 16 bases in between. The germline V gene specifies KGHSH as CDR1 and LQKENI as CDR2. CDR3 length: 15 amino acids, cysteine to phenylalanine. Left in the record is the CDR3 DNA by itself, 45 bases read in frame from the first base. The sequence links TRBV18 to TRBJ1-5, with the D gene uncertain. The TCR sequence derives from a female donor at least 60 years old with stage I lung adenocarcinoma. Here the sequenced sample was peripheral blood, taken before any cancer treatment. The CDR3 corresponds to CASSPYEEGRQPQHF. The DNA sequence is TGTGCCAGCTCACCTTACGAGGAGGGTCGGCAGCCCCAGCATTTT.